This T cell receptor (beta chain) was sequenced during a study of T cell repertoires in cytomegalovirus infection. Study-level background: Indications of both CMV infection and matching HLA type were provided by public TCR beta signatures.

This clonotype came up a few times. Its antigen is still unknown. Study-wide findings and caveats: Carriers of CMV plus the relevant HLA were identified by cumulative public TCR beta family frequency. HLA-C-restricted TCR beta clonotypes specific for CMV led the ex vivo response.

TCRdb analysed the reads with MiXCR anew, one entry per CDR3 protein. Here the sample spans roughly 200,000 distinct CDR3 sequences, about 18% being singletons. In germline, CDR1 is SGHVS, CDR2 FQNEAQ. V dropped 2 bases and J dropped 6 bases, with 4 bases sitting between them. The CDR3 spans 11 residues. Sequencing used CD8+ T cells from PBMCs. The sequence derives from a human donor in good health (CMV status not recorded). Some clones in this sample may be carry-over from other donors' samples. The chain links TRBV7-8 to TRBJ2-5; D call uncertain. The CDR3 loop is CASSLKQTQYF. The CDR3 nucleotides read TGTGCCAGCAGCTTAAAGCAGACCCAGTACTTC.